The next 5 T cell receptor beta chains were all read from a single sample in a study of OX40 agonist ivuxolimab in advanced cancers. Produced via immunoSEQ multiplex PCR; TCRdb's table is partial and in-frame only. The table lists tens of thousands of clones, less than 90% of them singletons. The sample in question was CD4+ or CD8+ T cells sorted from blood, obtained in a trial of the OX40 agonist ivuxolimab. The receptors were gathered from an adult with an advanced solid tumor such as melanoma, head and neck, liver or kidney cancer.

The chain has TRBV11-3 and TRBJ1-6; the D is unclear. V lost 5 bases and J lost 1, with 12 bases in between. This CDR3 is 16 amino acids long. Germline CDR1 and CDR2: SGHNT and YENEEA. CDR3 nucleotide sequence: TGTGCCAGCAGCCCCACGCGAAGGTCCTATAATTCACCCCTCCACTTT. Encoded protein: CASSPTRRSYNSPLHF.

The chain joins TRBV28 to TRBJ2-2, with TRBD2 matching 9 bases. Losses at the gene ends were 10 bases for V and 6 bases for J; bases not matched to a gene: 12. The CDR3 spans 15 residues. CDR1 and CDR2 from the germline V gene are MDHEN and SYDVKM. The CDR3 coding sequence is TGTGCCATCAAAACGTGGCGGGGGGGCGCCGGGGAGCTGTTTTTT. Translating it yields CAIKTWRGGAGELFF.

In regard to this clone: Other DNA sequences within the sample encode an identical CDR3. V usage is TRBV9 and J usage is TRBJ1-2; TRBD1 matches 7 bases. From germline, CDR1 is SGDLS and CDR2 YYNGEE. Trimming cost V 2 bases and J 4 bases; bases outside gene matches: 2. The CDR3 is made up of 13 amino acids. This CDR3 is CASSVGDSYGYTF. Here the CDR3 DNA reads TGTGCCAGCAGCGTGGGGGACAGCTATGGCTACACCTTC.

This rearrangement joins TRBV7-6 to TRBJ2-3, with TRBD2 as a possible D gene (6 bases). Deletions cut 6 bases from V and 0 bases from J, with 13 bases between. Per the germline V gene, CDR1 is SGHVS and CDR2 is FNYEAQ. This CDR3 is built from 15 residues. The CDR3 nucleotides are TGTGCCAGCAGTAAACGGGACTCTAGCACAGATACGCAGTATTTT. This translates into CASSKRDSSTDTQYF.

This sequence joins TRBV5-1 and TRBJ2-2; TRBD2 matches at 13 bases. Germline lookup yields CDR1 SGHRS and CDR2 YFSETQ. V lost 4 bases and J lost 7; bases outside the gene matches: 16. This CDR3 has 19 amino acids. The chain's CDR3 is CASSQGEFGLAGVHGELFF. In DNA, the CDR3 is TGCGCCAGCAGCCAGGGAGAGTTTGGACTAGCGGGAGTTCACGGGGAGCTGTTTTTT.